This section outlines one TCR beta chain sequence together with its context. This record belongs to a study of blood T cell repertoires in COVID-19. Clinical histories supplied by participants themselves formed the basis of cohort assignment. The assay was immunoSEQ multiplex PCR, and TCRdb's table has in-frame clones only and misses some. The repertoire holds under 300,000 clones, with approximately 91% as singletons. The CDR3 is 18 residues long. Germline loops: CDR1 SGHNT, CDR2 YYREEE (reference sequence). Trimming cost V 4 bases and J 1 base; bases outside gene matches: 8. This receptor was obtained from a woman between 40 and 55 years old with acute COVID-19. The chain recombines TRBV5-4 with TRBJ2-6, with TRBD1 identical over 10 bases. The sequencing input was PBMCs or T cells enriched from blood (not recorded which). CDR3 amino acids: CASSAPGQGFSGANVLTF. The DNA for the CDR3 is TGTGCCAGCAGCGCACCGGGACAGGGGTTTTCTGGGGCCAACGTCCTGACTTTC.